The present TCR beta chain was sequenced within a study of blood T cells in healthy people across ages. Study-wide results and limits: Long-lived and aged donors differed, with more naive CD4+ cells and higher diversity in the long-lived. Possibly confounding the expanded clonotype changes was the fact that donor CMV status was unknown. Diversity of TCR beta per million T cells declined in a roughly linear way with age.

Using a J-beta primer mix together with a sample-barcoded 5' primer, a second PCR was run for roughly 7 to 11 cycles. TCRdb reanalysed the 5' RACE reads using MiXCR and keeps one entry per CDR3 protein. The repertoire holds about 1.8 million distinct CDR3 sequences, with around 48% as singletons. This clonotype was recorded a few times. Its antigen remains unidentified. The CDR3 runs 13 residues. Trimming took 4 bases from V and 5 from J; bases not matched to a gene: 5. Germline V gene data show CDR1 as SGHRS and CDR2 as YFSETQ. The origin of this receptor is a woman aged 40 to 49 in good health. Sequencing was performed on blood. The chain employs TRBV5-1 and TRBJ1-2, with 7 bases aligning to TRBD1. The CDR3 here is CASSMGQNYGYTF. DNA for the CDR3: TGCGCCAGCAGCATGGGACAGAATTATGGCTACACCTTC. Drawing the rest from reference TRBV5-1 and TRBJ1-2, the complete variable domain is KAGVTQTPRYLIKTRGQQVTLSCSPISGHRSVSWYQQTPGQGLQFLFEYFSETQRNKGNFPGRFSGRQFSNSRSEMNVSTLELGDSALYLCASSMGQNYGYTFGSGTRLTVV.